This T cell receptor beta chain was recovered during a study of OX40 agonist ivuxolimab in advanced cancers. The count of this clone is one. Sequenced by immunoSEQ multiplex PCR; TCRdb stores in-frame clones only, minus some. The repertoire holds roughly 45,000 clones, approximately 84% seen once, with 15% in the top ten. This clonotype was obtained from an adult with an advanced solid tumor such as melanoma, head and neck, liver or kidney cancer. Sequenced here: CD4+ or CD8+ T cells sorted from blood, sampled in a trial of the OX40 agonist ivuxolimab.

The CDR3 loop is CASSLAGELFF. CDR3 coding DNA: TGTGCCAGCAGTTTAGCCGGGGAGCTGTTTTTT. V gene TRBV28 combines with J gene TRBJ2-2; unclear D gene. This CDR3 has 11 residues. Trimming took off 2 bases at V and 6 bases at J, with 1 base between the two ends. In germline, CDR1 is MDHEN, CDR2 SYDVKM.